The rows below give T cell receptor beta chains drawn from one sample of a study of blood T cell repertoires in COVID-19. The data were produced by immunoSEQ multiplex PCR, yet TCRdb's version contains in-frame clones alone and is incomplete. The table includes 130,000 to 150,000 clones, 80% to 85% detected once. The source material was PBMCs or T cells enriched from blood (not recorded which). These receptors were collected from a woman aged 50 to 65 who had been exposed to COVID-19. The CDR3 runs from the conserved cysteine through the conserved F or W. D genes are given only for firm matches. Clone size is given for some rows only: seen once, a few or many times, or a class if the clone is expanded.

J | size | D | V | DNA | CDR3
TRBJ2-7 | - | - | TRBV5-6 | TGTGCCAGCAGCGGGTGGGGGCAGGGCCACGAGCAGTACTTC | CASSGWGQGHEQYF
TRBJ1-1 | - | TRBD1 | TRBV2 | TGTGCCAGCCAAGGGGCAGGGGGCGAAGCTTTCTTT | CASQGAGGEAFF
TRBJ2-2 | - | - | TRBV11-2 | TGTGCCAGCAGCTTAGCTGCCGGGGAGCTGTTTTTT | CASSLAAGELFF
TRBJ2-1 | - | TRBD2 | TRBV7-9 | TGTGCCAGCAGCTCCATACTAGCGGGAGTGGTCGATGAGCAGTTCTTC | CASSSILAGVVDEQFF
TRBJ1-5 | - | TRBD1 | TRBV6-1 | TGTGCCAGCAGTGAAATGGCAGGGGGGTTTGGGCAGCCCCAGCATTTT | CASSEMAGGFGQPQHF
TRBJ1-5 | - | - | TRBV6-2/TRBV6-3 | TGTGCCAGCAGCCAGACACATAGCAATCAGCCCCAGCATTTT | CASSQTHSNQPQHF
TRBJ1-6 | - | - | TRBV7-8 | TGTGCCAGCAGCTTCGCTCGGACATCCGATAATTCACCCCTCCACTTT | CASSFARTSDNSPLHF
TRBJ1-1 | - | TRBD1 | TRBV5-6 | TGTGCCAGCAACCCAGGGGGCGGAAGGACTGAAGCTTTCTTT | CASNPGGGRTEAFF
TRBJ1-1 | once | - | TRBV4-3 | TGCGCCAGCAGCCGACAGCCGAACACTGAAGCTTTCTTT | CASSRQPNTEAFF
TRBJ1-6 | - | - | TRBV7-9 | TGTGCCAGCAGCTCGCAAAACAGGAATTCACCCCTCCACTTT | CASSSQNRNSPLHF
TRBJ2-2 | - | - | TRBV12-3/TRBV12-4 | TGTGCCAGCAGTTTAAGAGTTACCGGGGAGCTGTTTTTT | CASSLRVTGELFF
TRBJ1-3 | - | - | TRBV5-5 | TGTGCCAGCAGCTTGGTGGTCCCCAGCTCTGGAAACACCATATATTTT | CASSLVVPSSGNTIYF
TRBJ1-2 | - | - | TRBV5-1 | TGCGCCAGCAGCTTGGGTAGCTTACACTATGGCTACACCTTC | CASSLGSLHYGYTF
TRBJ2-1 | - | TRBD2 | TRBV10-3 | TGTGCCATCAGTCTGACTAGCGGGGGTAACAATGAGCAGTTCTTC | CAISLTSGGNNEQFF
TRBJ1-2 | few | - | TRBV10-1 | TGCGCCAGCAGTGAGTCGCCGACAGCAGGCTACACCTTC | CASSESPTAGYTF
TRBJ1-1 | - | - | TRBV4-3 | TGCGCCAGCAGCCAAGACGCAGGGATGAACACTGAAGCTTTCTTT | CASSQDAGMNTEAFF
TRBJ1-5 | - | - | TRBV5-5 | TGTGCCAGCAGCCGAGGGTTCGGGCCCCAGCATTTT | CASSRGFGPQHF
TRBJ1-2 | - | - | TRBV5-4 | TGTGCCAGCAGCTTGGAATATGTAGAGAGGGGCTACACCTTC | CASSLEYVERGYTF
TRBJ1-5 | few | - | TRBV30 | TGTGCCTGGAGTGCTGTTGGGGGCGGCAATCAGCCCCAGCATTTT | CAWSAVGGGNQPQHF
TRBJ1-5 | - | - | TRBV5-6 | TGTGCCAGCAGCGCGTCGGGTCGGAGGAATCAGCCCCAGCATTTT | CASSASGRRNQPQHF
TRBJ2-3 | - | - | TRBV12-3/TRBV12-4 | TGTGCCAGCAGGTCCAACAGGGTGCCGCAGTATTTT | CASRSNRVPQYF
TRBJ2-1 | - | TRBD1 | TRBV5-1 | TGCGCCAGCAGCCTACGACGGGACAGGGGGCAGGAGCAGTTCTTC | CASSLRRDRGQEQFF
TRBJ1-4 | - | - | TRBV11-2 | TGTGCCAGCAGGTTGGACACGGGGGCTAATGAAAAACTGTTTTTT | CASRLDTGANEKLFF
TRBJ1-2 | - | - | TRBV7-9 | TGTGCCAGCAGCCCTCAGGGCGGTGGGGGGTATGGCTACACCTTC | CASSPQGGGGYGYTF
TRBJ1-2 | - | - | TRBV27 | TGTGCCAGCAGTCCGACAGCGAACTATGGCTACACCTTC | CASSPTANYGYTF
TRBJ2-3 | - | TRBD2 | TRBV19 | TGTGCCAGTACCCCCGAGACTAGCGTAGATACGCAGTATTTT | CASTPETSVDTQYF
TRBJ1-5 | - | - | TRBV4-3 | TGCGCCAGCAGCCAAGAATCGGCAGGGACAATACATCAGCCCCAGCATTTT | CASSQESAGTIHQPQHF
TRBJ2-2 | - | TRBD1 | TRBV5-1 | TGCGCCAGCAGCTTTGGGACAGGATCTTCCGGGGAGCTGTTTTTT | CASSFGTGSSGELFF
TRBJ2-1 | - | - | TRBV30 | TGTGCCTGGGAGACCGGGAGCCATGAGCAGTTCTTC | CAWETGSHEQFF
TRBJ2-3 | - | TRBD2 | TRBV6-5 | TGTGCCAGCGCCGCGCTAGCGGGTTACACAGATACGCAGTATTTT | CASAALAGYTDTQYF
TRBJ2-5 | - | - | TRBV11-2 | TGTGCCAGCAGGCAAACTCGGTCGCACCAGGGGGAGACCCAGTACTTC | CASRQTRSHQGETQYF
TRBJ2-2 | - | - | TRBV27 | TGTGCCAGCAGTTTAAGGTCAGGGGGAGGTACCGGGGAGCTGTTTTTT | CASSLRSGGGTGELFF
TRBJ2-1 | - | - | TRBV9 | TGTGCCAGCAGCGCCTCTTTCCACAATGAGCAGTTCTTC | CASSASFHNEQFF
TRBJ2-7 | once | TRBD1 | TRBV18 | TGTGCCAGCTCACCGTACGGGACAGGGATCTACGAGCAGTACTTC | CASSPYGTGIYEQYF
TRBJ2-3 | - | TRBD2 | TRBV7-2 | TGTGCTAGCAGCCTCGGACTAGCGGGGGGGCGGGCAGATACGCAGTATTTT | CASSLGLAGGRADTQYF
TRBJ1-6 | - | - | TRBV2 | TGTGCCAGCAGTGCCCCGGGAGGGAGTAATTCACCCCTCCACTTT | CASSAPGGSNSPLHF
TRBJ1-1 | once | TRBD1 | TRBV29-1 | TGCAGCGTTGAGAGGCAGGGGGGTGGGATGAACACTGAAGCTTTCTTT | CSVERQGGGMNTEAFF
TRBJ1-2 | - | - | TRBV6-4 | TGTGCCAGCAGTGACTCGACTTCGGGAGGCTACACCTTC | CASSDSTSGGYTF
TRBJ2-7 | - | - | TRBV11-2 | TGTGCCAGCAGCTTAGCCGACACCGGCTACGAGCAGTACTTC | CASSLADTGYEQYF
TRBJ2-6 | - | - | TRBV5-4 | TGTGCCAGCATCCCGATGGACAGATCTATCTCTGGGGCCAACGTCCTGACTTTC | CASIPMDRSISGANVLTF
TRBJ1-6 | - | - | TRBV9 | TGTGCCAGCAGCCCCCGGTTGAGGCCCAATAATTCACCCCTCCACTTT | CASSPRLRPNNSPLHF
TRBJ1-1 | - | - | TRBV13 | TGTGCCAGCAGCTTAGGGCAGGGAAGCACTGAAGCTTTCTTT | CASSLGQGSTEAFF
TRBJ1-1 | - | TRBD1 | TRBV7-9 | TGTGCCAGCAGCTTAGTCGCGCAGGGGGACACTGAAGCTTTCTTT | CASSLVAQGDTEAFF
TRBJ2-7 | - | TRBD2 | TRBV11-2 | TGTGCCAGCAGCACTCGAGCGGGAGGGCCCTCCTACGAGCAGTACTTC | CASSTRAGGPSYEQYF
TRBJ2-5 | - | TRBD2 | TRBV5-4 | TGTGCCAGCAGCTTGCGGGGGGGCCCCTCTAGGACCCAGTACTTC | CASSLRGGPSRTQYF
TRBJ1-5 | - | TRBD1 | TRBV4-1 | TGCGCCAGCAGCCAAGGGACAGGGAATCAGCCCCAGCATTTT | CASSQGTGNQPQHF
TRBJ1-2 | - | - | TRBV7-9 | TGTGCCAGCAGCTTAGCACACAGGAATGGCTACACCTTC | CASSLAHRNGYTF
TRBJ1-5 | - | - | TRBV2 | TGTGCCAGCAGTGCCTATGGCAATCAGCCCCAGCATTTT | CASSAYGNQPQHF